Listed here are 13 T cell receptor beta chains from one sample, sequenced in a study of shared clonotypes between healthy human individuals. Assay used: immunoSEQ multiplex PCR; TCRdb lists only in-frame clones, some missing. The table lists approximately 2.5 million clones, approximately 94% of them singletons. Input material: naive CD4+ T cells sorted from blood. Subset defined: CD45RA+ positively selected. Receptors originate from a young man in good health.

The genes are TRBV10-3 and TRBJ2-7, with D unclear. V was cut by 0 bases and J by 7 bases, with 10 bases left in between. CDR1 ENHRY and CDR2 SYGVKD come from the germline V gene. The CDR3 runs 13 residues. The CDR3 spells CAISESPTREQYF. Here the CDR3 DNA reads TGTGCCATCAGTGAGTCCCCCACGCGAGAGCAGTACTTC.

This chain joins TRBV18 and TRBJ1-3; D not certain. This CDR3 region has 14 residues. Trimming removed 3 bases from V and 0 bases from J, with 6 bases in between. CDR1 is KGHSH and CDR2 is LQKENI in the germline V gene. CDR3 region: CASSPYNSGNTIYF. The CDR3 DNA reads TGTGCCAGCTCACCTTATAACTCTGGAAACACCATATATTTT.

This chain connects TRBV9 to TRBJ1-4, with D possibly matching TRBD1 (6 bases). CDR1 is SGDLS, CDR2 YYNGEE, per germline. The CDR3 has 16 residues. With 4 bases removed from V and 0 bases from J, the gap between germline ends came to 13 bases. CDR3 in amino acids: CASSPRDTPTNEKLFF. As DNA, the CDR3 is TGTGCCAGCAGCCCACGGGACACCCCAACTAATGAAAAACTGTTTTTT.

The chain couples TRBV7-9 to TRBJ2-7; 14 bases align to TRBD2. Germline loops: CDR1 SEHNR, CDR2 FQNEAQ (reference sequence). CDR3 length equals 16 residues. Unmatched junction bases numbered 1, after V lost 1 base and J lost 2 bases. The CDR3 sequence: CASSLVGLAGAYEQYF. CDR3 bases: TGTGCCAGCAGCTTAGTGGGACTAGCGGGAGCCTACGAGCAGTACTTC.

The chain is built from TRBV6-5 and TRBJ2-1; 7 positions match TRBD1. CDR3 size: 12 residues. The V gene end was trimmed by 8 bases and the J gene end by 8 bases; junction bases not matched to a gene: 6. Germline V CDR1 and CDR2: MNHEY, SVGAGI. CDR3 nucleotide sequence: TGTGCCAGCCAACGACAGGGATATGAGCAGTTCTTC. Protein: CASQRQGYEQFF.

The table lists this clone with a count of one. The CDR3 reads CASTSWTGGNTEAFF. Here the CDR3 DNA reads TGCGCCAGCACCTCGTGGACAGGGGGGAACACTGAAGCTTTCTTT. This chain joins TRBV5-1 and TRBJ1-1; 10 nucleotides match TRBD1. J lost 1 base, V lost 6 bases, and 6 bases had no gene match. CDR1 is SGHRS, CDR2 YFSETQ, per germline. This CDR3 region has 15 residues.

This chain links TRBV2 with TRBJ2-5; D possibly corresponds to TRBD2 (6 bases). Germline V gene data show CDR1 as SNHLY and CDR2 as FYNNEI. Trimming shortened V by 6 bases and J by 0 bases, and 11 bases separated the two germline ends. This CDR3 is 14 amino acids long. CDR3 bases: TGTGCCAGCAGGGGCGGGGTGTACCAAGAGACCCAGTACTTC. Its protein product is CASRGGVYQETQYF.

The chain is built from TRBV6-5 and TRBJ2-5; either TRBD1 or TRBD2 may supply D (6 bases each). Trimming shortened V by 5 bases and J by 3 bases, and 10 bases separated the two germline ends. This CDR3 contains 13 residues. Germline V lookup: CDR1 MNHEY, CDR2 SVGAGI. As DNA, the CDR3 is TGTGCCAGCAGTAGGGGGGTGGAAGAGACCCAGTACTTC. This sequence encodes CASSRGVEETQYF.

The chain joins TRBV6-6 to TRBJ2-3; TRBD2 agrees at 14 bases. V trimming: 6 bases; J trimming: 5 bases; junction bases outside the gene matches: 4. The germline V gene encodes CDR1 MNHNY and CDR2 SVGAGI (reference sequence). The CDR3 length is 15 residues. DNA of the CDR3: TGTGCCAGCAGACCGGGACTAGCGGGAGTAGATACGCAGTATTTT. Residues: CASRPGLAGVDTQYF.

This clone was detected only once. The rearrangement links TRBV19 to TRBJ2-3; the D gene is possibly TRBD2 (5 bases). The CDR3 has 17 amino acids. CDR1 is LNHDA, CDR2 SQIVND, per germline (reference sequence). Trimming pared 0 bases from V and 2 bases from J, leaving 15 bases between. In DNA, the CDR3 is TGTGCCAGTAGTATAGATGGGTCAGGACTCCTCACAGATACGCAGTATTTT. Its protein product is CASSIDGSGLLTDTQYF.

This clone has just one count. The chain recombines TRBV6-5 with TRBJ1-2; no firm D call. The V gene lost 0 bases and the J gene lost 7 bases, with 12 bases spanning the gap. The CDR3 runs to 14 residues. Per the germline V gene, CDR1 is MNHEY and CDR2 is SVGAGI. CDR3 loop: CASSYSGLGSGYTF. In DNA form, the CDR3 reads TGTGCCAGCAGTTACTCCGGTTTGGGCTCTGGCTACACCTTC.

The gene calls are TRBV5-1 and TRBJ2-7; 13 nucleotides align to TRBD2. V was pared by 4 bases and J by 4 bases, with 17 bases of the junction left unmatched. The V gene's germline CDR1 is SGHRS and CDR2 YFSETQ. This CDR3 spans 19 amino acids. The CDR3, as DNA: TGCGCCAGCAGCGGTATTCCGGGACTAGCGGGAAAGGGGGGTTACGAGCAGTACTTC. Encoded protein: CASSGIPGLAGKGGYEQYF.

The chain uses TRBV5-1 and TRBJ2-5; D is ambiguous. CDR3 length equals 13 residues. Germline V gene lookup returns CDR1 SGHRS and CDR2 YFSETQ. Trimming took off 7 bases at V and 5 bases at J, with 15 bases between the two ends. The chain's CDR3 is CASCSISEETQYF. The CDR3 bases are TGCGCCAGCTGCAGTATCAGCGAGGAGACCCAGTACTTC.